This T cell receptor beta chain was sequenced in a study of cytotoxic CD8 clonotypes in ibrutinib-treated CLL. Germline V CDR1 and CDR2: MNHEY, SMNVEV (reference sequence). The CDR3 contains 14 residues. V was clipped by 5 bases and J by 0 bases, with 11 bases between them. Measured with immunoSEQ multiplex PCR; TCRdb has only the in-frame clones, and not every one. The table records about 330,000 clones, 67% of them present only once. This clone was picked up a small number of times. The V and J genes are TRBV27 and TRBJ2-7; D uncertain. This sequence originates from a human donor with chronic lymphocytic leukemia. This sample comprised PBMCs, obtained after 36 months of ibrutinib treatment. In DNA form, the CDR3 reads TGTGCCAGCAGTCCCCAACTAAGCTCCTACGAGCAGTACTTC. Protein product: CASSPQLSSYEQYF.